The clone carrying this TCR beta chain was counted between two and nine times. Its antigen is not identified. The record originates from a study of T-cell memory formation after mild COVID-19. Study-level results: For contracting clones, CD4+ ones sat mainly in CM and EM, CD8+ in EMRA.

TCRdb analysed the 5' RACE reads with MiXCR anew, one entry per CDR3 protein. The repertoire holds some 190,000 distinct CDR3 sequences, with about 17% as singletons. In germline, CDR1 is SGHTA, CDR2 FQGNSA. The CDR3 has 15 amino acids. The ends lost 3 bases at V and 5 bases at J; junction bases unmatched: 5. The clonotype comes from an adult woman who had mild COVID-19 (a few samples of this study predate the infection). Cell type and time point are not known. What was sequenced was PBMCs or a T cell subset sorted from them (not recorded which). The chain links TRBV7-2 to TRBJ2-2, with 8 positions matching TRBD1. CDR3 nucleotide sequence: TGTGCCAGCAGCTTGGACAGGGCTTTAACCGGGGAGCTGTTTTTT. Translating it yields CASSLDRALTGELFF.